This is a list of T cell receptor beta chains from one sample in a study of T cell repertoires in cytomegalovirus infection. TCRdb re-derived calls from the reads in MiXCR, one entry per CDR3 protein. The sample includes about 180,000 distinct CDR3 sequences, roughly a fifth of them seen just once. What these receptors recognize is not known. The sequencing here drew on CD8+ T cells from cultured PBMCs, taken from culture after CMV antigen stimulation. The source is a human donor in good health (CMV status not recorded). Some clones in this sample may be carry-over from other donors' samples. CDR3s include the opening cysteine and the closing phenylalanine or tryptophan. The order of the fields is J gene, V gene, D gene, clone size, CDR3 DNA, CDR3 protein. A D gene is named only where the DNA matches it firmly. Size is omitted from some rows. Given values are once, few, many or a class for expanded clones.

j_gene: TRBJ2-7
v_gene: TRBV6-2/TRBV6-3
d_gene: .
abundance: .
CDR3nt: TGTGCCAGCAGCTATCTCCCAGGGGTAAATTACGAGCAGTACTTC
CDR3aa: CASSYLPGVNYEQYF

j_gene: TRBJ2-7
v_gene: TRBV28
d_gene: .
abundance: .
CDR3nt: TGTGCCAGCAGTTTATTGCTTCCCGCGGGGGCTACCTACGAGCAGTACTTC
CDR3aa: CASSLLLPAGATYEQYF

j_gene: TRBJ2-2
v_gene: TRBV7-6
d_gene: .
abundance: .
CDR3nt: TGTGCCAGCAGCCATTTAGACGGACCTAACACCGGGGAGCTGTTTTTT
CDR3aa: CASSHLDGPNTGELFF

j_gene: TRBJ2-7
v_gene: TRBV25-1
d_gene: .
abundance: .
CDR3nt: TGTGCCAGCGGTGAACAGGGTCATTACGAGCAGTACTTC
CDR3aa: CASGEQGHYEQYF

j_gene: TRBJ2-7
v_gene: TRBV4-1
d_gene: .
abundance: few
CDR3nt: TGCGCCAGCAGCCAATCCGGGACCGCACCCAACTCCTACGAGCAGTACTTC
CDR3aa: CASSQSGTAPNSYEQYF

j_gene: TRBJ2-1
v_gene: TRBV12-3/TRBV12-4
d_gene: TRBD2
abundance: .
CDR3nt: TGTGCCACCGACCTAGCGGGCTCCTACAATGAGCAGTTCTTC
CDR3aa: CATDLAGSYNEQFF

j_gene: TRBJ1-1
v_gene: TRBV5-1
d_gene: .
abundance: few
CDR3nt: TGCGCCAGCAGCCTGGTTGTATCGATGAACACTGAAGCTTTCTTT
CDR3aa: CASSLVVSMNTEAFF

j_gene: TRBJ2-1
v_gene: TRBV28
d_gene: TRBD2
abundance: .
CDR3nt: TGTGCCAGCATGAGAGCGGGGGACAATGAGCAGTTCTTC
CDR3aa: CASMRAGDNEQFF

j_gene: TRBJ2-7
v_gene: TRBV28
d_gene: TRBD1
abundance: .
CDR3nt: TGTGCCAGCAGGGTGACAGGGGAAGACGAGCAGTACTTC
CDR3aa: CASRVTGEDEQYF

j_gene: TRBJ1-1
v_gene: TRBV28
d_gene: TRBD1
abundance: .
CDR3nt: TGTGCCAGCGACCAGAGGGGGCTGAGAGAAGCTTTCTTT
CDR3aa: CASDQRGLREAFF

j_gene: TRBJ2-6
v_gene: TRBV7-6
d_gene: TRBD1
abundance: few
CDR3nt: TGTGCCAGCAGCCGGGACAGGGGGCGCGGTGGGGCCAACGTCCTGACTTTC
CDR3aa: CASSRDRGRGGANVLTF

j_gene: TRBJ2-1
v_gene: TRBV6-2/TRBV6-3
d_gene: .
abundance: .
CDR3nt: TGTGCCAGCAGGCAAAGTGTAGAGTGGGGGTCCAATGAGCAGTTCTTC
CDR3aa: CASRQSVEWGSNEQFF

j_gene: TRBJ2-1
v_gene: TRBV29-1
d_gene: TRBD2
abundance: .
CDR3nt: TGCAGCGTTGAAGGGCTTGGCGGGGGGGATTACAATGAGCAGTTCTTC
CDR3aa: CSVEGLGGGDYNEQFF

j_gene: TRBJ1-1
v_gene: TRBV12-3/TRBV12-4
d_gene: .
abundance: .
CDR3nt: TGTGCCAGCAGTTTATGGGTGAGGGCTGAAGCTTTCTTT
CDR3aa: CASSLWVRAEAFF

j_gene: TRBJ1-2
v_gene: TRBV19
d_gene: .
abundance: few
CDR3nt: TGTGCCAGTACCCCCAAGGCCGGCAGGAGAGACTATGGCTACACCTTC
CDR3aa: CASTPKAGRRDYGYTF

j_gene: TRBJ2-7
v_gene: TRBV6-5
d_gene: .
abundance: few
CDR3nt: TGTGCCAGCAGTTACAGGAGTTCCTACGAGCAGTACTTC
CDR3aa: CASSYRSSYEQYF

j_gene: TRBJ2-7
v_gene: TRBV7-9
d_gene: .
abundance: few
CDR3nt: TGTGCCAGCAGCATTAGCGGCATGACTGCCTACGAGCAGTACTTC
CDR3aa: CASSISGMTAYEQYF

j_gene: TRBJ1-1
v_gene: TRBV7-2
d_gene: .
abundance: few
CDR3nt: TGTGCCAGCAGCTTTGGCTGGGCGCGCACTGAAGCTTTCTTT
CDR3aa: CASSFGWARTEAFF

j_gene: TRBJ1-2
v_gene: TRBV29-1
d_gene: .
abundance: few
CDR3nt: TGCAGCGTTGTTTCCTCCCGGGGCGCCTATGGCTACACCTTC
CDR3aa: CSVVSSRGAYGYTF

j_gene: TRBJ1-5
v_gene: TRBV7-9
d_gene: TRBD1
abundance: .
CDR3nt: TGTGCCAGCAGCTCAATTTCACAGGGGTATCAGCCCCAGCATTTT
CDR3aa: CASSSISQGYQPQHF

j_gene: TRBJ2-1
v_gene: TRBV5-5
d_gene: TRBD2
abundance: .
CDR3nt: TGTGCCAGCAGCTTGACTAGCGGGGGGGCCTACAATGAGCAGTTCTTC
CDR3aa: CASSLTSGGAYNEQFF

j_gene: TRBJ2-3
v_gene: TRBV7-8
d_gene: TRBD2
abundance: .
CDR3nt: TGTGCCAGCAGCGGGACTAGCGGGGGGGCAGATACGCAGTATTTT
CDR3aa: CASSGTSGGADTQYF

j_gene: TRBJ1-5
v_gene: TRBV23-1
d_gene: TRBD1
abundance: .
CDR3nt: TGCGCCAGCAGTCAACCCCCGGGACAGGGGGCTGGGATTCAGCCCCAGCATTTT
CDR3aa: CASSQPPGQGAGIQPQHF

j_gene: TRBJ1-4
v_gene: TRBV28
d_gene: .
abundance: few
CDR3nt: TGTGCCAGCAGCCGCTTCTCTTTGATATCGTTTTTT
CDR3aa: CASSRFSLISFF

j_gene: TRBJ2-1
v_gene: TRBV7-2
d_gene: .
abundance: few
CDR3nt: TGTGCCAGCAGCTCTGGACGGGGGAATGAGCAGTTCTTC
CDR3aa: CASSSGRGNEQFF

j_gene: TRBJ2-6
v_gene: TRBV7-8
d_gene: .
abundance: .
CDR3nt: TGTGCCAGCAGCTTAGGGGTAGGGGCATTCTTCTCTGGGGCCAACGTCCTGACTTTC
CDR3aa: CASSLGVGAFFSGANVLTF

j_gene: TRBJ1-2
v_gene: TRBV28
d_gene: .
abundance: few
CDR3nt: TGTGCCAGCACACCCCTCGGGGACAACTATGGCTACACCTTC
CDR3aa: CASTPLGDNYGYTF

j_gene: TRBJ2-2
v_gene: TRBV6-6
d_gene: .
abundance: few
CDR3nt: TGTGCCAGCAGACTGATCACCGGGGAGCTGTTTTTT
CDR3aa: CASRLITGELFF

j_gene: TRBJ2-3
v_gene: TRBV7-2
d_gene: TRBD2
abundance: few
CDR3nt: TGTGCCAGCAGCCCCGGACTAGCGGGGAGGTTCACAGATACGCAGTATTTT
CDR3aa: CASSPGLAGRFTDTQYF

j_gene: TRBJ2-1
v_gene: TRBV28
d_gene: .
abundance: .
CDR3nt: TGTGCCAGCAAGGACTTCGAGACTGAGCAGTTCTTC
CDR3aa: CASKDFETEQFF

j_gene: TRBJ2-3
v_gene: TRBV12-3/TRBV12-4
d_gene: .
abundance: .
CDR3nt: TGTGCCAGCAGTACCGTCAACCCTAGCACAGATACGCAGTATTTT
CDR3aa: CASSTVNPSTDTQYF

j_gene: TRBJ2-7
v_gene: TRBV7-8
d_gene: .
abundance: .
CDR3nt: TGTGCCAGCAGCCTGCCCGAGGGGGTCCACGAGCAGTACTTC
CDR3aa: CASSLPEGVHEQYF

j_gene: TRBJ1-4
v_gene: TRBV11-2
d_gene: TRBD1
abundance: .
CDR3nt: TGTGCCAGCAGCACCAGGACAGGGGATGAAAAACTGTTTTTT
CDR3aa: CASSTRTGDEKLFF

j_gene: TRBJ2-5
v_gene: TRBV7-8
d_gene: TRBD2
abundance: .
CDR3nt: TGTGCCAGCAGCGCTAGCGGGGGCCTCCTAGCAGAGACCCAGTACTTC
CDR3aa: CASSASGGLLAETQYF

j_gene: TRBJ2-7
v_gene: TRBV6-1
d_gene: .
abundance: few
CDR3nt: TGTGCCAGCGGGGGAATCGCCTACGAGCAGTACTTC
CDR3aa: CASGGIAYEQYF

j_gene: TRBJ2-7
v_gene: TRBV4-1
d_gene: .
abundance: .
CDR3nt: TGCGCCAGCAGCCAGGTGGCTGACTACGAGCAGTACTTC
CDR3aa: CASSQVADYEQYF

j_gene: TRBJ2-1
v_gene: TRBV6-2/TRBV6-3
d_gene: .
abundance: .
CDR3nt: TGTGCCAGCAGTTACAGAGATTACAATGAGCAGTTCTTC
CDR3aa: CASSYRDYNEQFF